This entry features one T cell receptor beta chain sequence. The entry originates in a study of blood T cell repertoires in COVID-19. For the study at large: The United States, Italy and Spain provided the acute and convalescent COVID-19 samples. T cells, B-cell-depleted T cells, or PBMCs supplied cDNA or gDNA.

This CDR3 is 15 amino acids long. Per germline, CDR1 LNHNV and CDR2 YYDKDF (reference sequence). Trimming shortened V by 0 bases and J by 0 bases, and 9 bases separated the two germline ends. Original analysis: Counts of nucleated cells, estimated from reference gene primer amplification, were obtained. Some clones are missing from TCRdb's copy, which holds only in-frame ones; the method was immunoSEQ multiplex PCR. D and trimming come from the DNA, and the V and J calls and clone size come from that table. The table lists hundreds of thousands of clones, 87% of them singletons. This chain uses TRBV15 with TRBJ2-7, with D hard to call. The sequence derives from a woman aged 50 to 60 who had recovered from COVID-19. Sequenced: peripheral blood. The DNA for the CDR3 is TGTGCCACCAGCAGAGATAGGTGGAGCTCCTACGAGCAGTACTTC. Translating gives CATSRDRWSSYEQYF.